Detailed here is one TCR beta chain. Its target is unknown. Enrolled patients, whose metastatic non-small-cell lung cancer was chemo-refractory, received focal radiation plus CTLA-4 blockade with ipilimumab. The data are from a study of radiotherapy plus CTLA-4 blockade in lung cancer. Study-wide results and limits: In blood, tumor-derived TCR clones expanded after radiotherapy plus ipilimumab. Strongest reported response predictors: early blood clone changes and post-radiation interferon-beta.

V lost 0 bases and J 5 bases, leaving 11 bases between the germline ends. Germline V CDR1 and CDR2: GTSNPN, SVGIG (reference sequence). CDR3 length: 13 residues. Only in-frame clones appear in the TCRdb table, and some are missing; sequencing was by immunoSEQ multiplex PCR. This table has approximately 75,000 clones, about 80% appearing once. This specimen consisted of peripheral blood, obtained from a patient treated with radiotherapy plus ipilimumab. This sequence was found in a human donor with non-small cell lung cancer who had a complete response to radiotherapy plus ipilimumab. The chain is built from TRBV30 and TRBJ2-7; a possible D gene is TRBD1 (6 bases). CDR3 DNA sequence: TGTGCCTGGAGTGTAGGGGACACCCACGAGCAGTACTTC. This gives the protein CAWSVGDTHEQYF.